The following is a T cell receptor (beta chain) sequence with its context. This sample was included in a study of blood T cell repertoires in COVID-19. Study details: Material from acute and convalescent COVID-19 was sourced from the United States, Italy and Spain. T cells, B-cell-depleted T cells, or PBMCs provided the cDNA or gDNA that served as material.

Only in-frame clones appear in the TCRdb table, and some are missing; sequencing was by immunoSEQ multiplex PCR. This sample has about 160,000 clones, with 60% to 85% found just once. Germline CDR1 is SSHAT and CDR2 is FNYEAQ (reference sequence). The CDR3 runs 12 residues. The germline V and J ends were trimmed by 5 bases and 5 bases, with 9 bases remaining between them. The source of this sequence is a man in his 60s with acute or convalescent COVID-19. The chain employs TRBV7-7 and TRBJ2-5; perhaps TRBD2 as D (5 bases). The sample was peripheral blood. DNA for the CDR3: TGTGCCAGCAGCCAGTCGGGGGAGACCCAGTACTTC. Encoded protein: CASSQSGETQYF. The entire variable domain, with the rest obtained from reference TRBV7-7 and TRBJ2-5, is as follows: GAGVSQSPRYKVTKRGQDVTLRCDPISSHATLYWYQQALGQGPEFLTYFNYEAQPDKSGLPSDRFSAERPEGSISTLTIQRTEQRDSAMYRCASSQSGETQYFGPGTRLLVL.